The next 11 T cell receptor beta chains were all read from a single sample in a study of shared clonotypes between healthy human individuals. TCRdb's copy holds only in-frame clones and misses some; the assay was immunoSEQ multiplex PCR. Altogether about 480,000 clones are present, over 60% being singletons, with the ten largest covering about 12%. Sequencing used PBMCs. The receptors come from a middle-aged woman in good health. Some clones in this sample may be carry-over from other donors' samples.

The rearrangement joins TRBV6-6 to TRBJ2-2, with 9 bases identical to TRBD2. Germline trimming cut 2 bases from V and 6 bases from J; bases unmatched to any gene: 4. The germline CDR1 and CDR2 sequences are MNHNY and SVGAGI (reference sequence). The CDR3 sequence is 15 residues long. The CDR3 here is CASSYPAGGPGELFF. CDR3 nucleotide sequence: TGTGCCAGCAGTTACCCAGCGGGAGGCCCCGGGGAGCTGTTTTTT.

The gene calls are TRBV19 and TRBJ1-5, with D maybe TRBD1 (5 bases). This CDR3 is 18 amino acids long. Germline V lookup: CDR1 LNHDA, CDR2 SQIVND (reference sequence). Trimming took 3 bases from V and 0 from J, leaving 18 bases between them. CDR3 amino acids: CASSIFGVSDTSNQPQHF. CDR3 coding DNA: TGTGCCAGTAGTATTTTTGGGGTGTCGGACACTAGCAATCAGCCCCAGCATTTT.

This clone was seen just once. V and J are TRBV28 and TRBJ1-5; D is unresolved. V shed 0 bases and J shed 4 bases, with 4 bases lying between them. This CDR3 comprises 13 residues. CDR1 is MDHEN, CDR2 SYDVKM, per germline. The CDR3 protein is CASSLWRNQPQHF. Written as DNA, the CDR3 is TGTGCCAGCAGTTTATGGCGGAATCAGCCCCAGCATTTT.

The CDR3: CASKGTSGSITDTQYF. The CDR3 nucleotides read TGCGCCAGCAAGGGGACTAGCGGGAGCATCACAGATACGCAGTATTTT. This sequence joins TRBV5-1 and TRBJ2-3; 14 nucleotides align to TRBD2. The CDR3 covers 16 residues. J gave up 2 bases and V 6 bases, and 5 bases lay outside the gene matches. Germline CDR1 reads SGHRS; CDR2 reads YFSETQ. Filled out from reference TRBV5-1 and TRBJ2-3, the complete variable domain reads KAGVTQTPRYLIKTRGQQVTLSCSPISGHRSVSWYQQTPGQGLQFLFEYFSETQRNKGNFPGRFSGRQFSNSRSEMNVSTLELGDSALYLCASKGTSGSITDTQYFGPGTRLTVL.

The V call is TRBV27, the J call TRBJ1-5; D remains ambiguous. The germline gives CDR1 MNHEY, CDR2 SMNVEV (reference sequence). The CDR3 is made up of 16 amino acids. Trimming left V 4 bases short and J 0 bases short, with 13 bases between. For the CDR3, the DNA is TGTGCCAGCAGTTCGCCCCAGAGAAATAGCAATCAGCCCCAGCATTTT. This gives the protein CASSSPQRNSNQPQHF.

The table lists this clone with a few counts. The chain combines TRBV5-1 with TRBJ2-7; TRBD1 aligns across 7 bases. J gave up 4 bases and V 3 bases, and 4 bases lay outside the gene matches. The CDR3 runs to 13 residues. CDR1 and CDR2 (germline): SGHRS, YFSETQ. The CDR3 coding sequence is TGCGCCAGCAGCTCAAGGACAGGTTACGAGCAGTACTTC. This gives the protein CASSSRTGYEQYF. Complete variable domain (other parts from reference TRBV5-1 and TRBJ2-7): KAGVTQTPRYLIKTRGQQVTLSCSPISGHRSVSWYQQTPGQGLQFLFEYFSETQRNKGNFPGRFSGRQFSNSRSEMNVSTLELGDSALYLCASSSRTGYEQYFGPGTRLTVT.

This chain connects TRBV7-9 to TRBJ2-1; D remains unclear. Trimming removed 5 bases from V and 9 bases from J, with 14 bases in between. This CDR3 is built from 13 residues. Germline CDR1 SEHNR, CDR2 FQNEAQ (reference sequence). CDR3 nucleotides: TGTGCCAGCAGCCCACGGACCAGTTTTGAGCAGTTCTTC. Its protein is CASSPRTSFEQFF.

J is TRBJ2-1 and V is TRBV6-4, with D uncertain. Germline-derived CDR1 and CDR2 are MRHNA and SNTAGT. The CDR3 runs to 12 residues. V dropped 3 bases and J dropped 5 bases, with 5 bases sitting between them. CDR3 DNA sequence: TGTGCCAGCAGTGAGTTCCACAATGAGCAGTTCTTC. Translating gives CASSEFHNEQFF.

The chain uses TRBV7-8 and TRBJ1-5, with D possibly TRBD1 on 6 matching bases. V was shortened by 2 bases and J by 3 bases, with 11 bases between the two germline ends. The CDR3 length is 15 residues. Looked up from germline, CDR1 is SGHVS and CDR2 is FQNEAQ. CDR3 sequence: CASSLYGQNNQPQHF. The CDR3 DNA reads TGTGCCAGCAGCTTATACGGACAGAACAATCAGCCCCAGCATTTT. The entire variable domain, with the rest obtained from reference TRBV7-8 and TRBJ1-5, is as follows: GAGVSQSPRYKVAKRGQDVALRCDPISGHVSLFWYQQALGQGPEFLTYFQNEAQLDKSGLPSDRFFAERPEGSVSTLKIQRTQQEDSAVYLCASSLYGQNNQPQHFGDGTRLSIL.

J is TRBJ2-7 and V is TRBV18; TRBD1 agrees at 8 bases. The CDR3 is 16 residues long. The germline gives CDR1 KGHSH, CDR2 LQKENI. J lost 3 bases, V lost 3 bases, and 10 bases had no gene match. This CDR3 is CASSPTRQGTSYEQYF. Written as DNA, the CDR3 is TGTGCCAGCTCACCTACCCGACAGGGGACAAGCTACGAGCAGTACTTC. Looking up the rest from reference TRBV18 and TRBJ2-7 gives the full variable domain: NAGVMQNPRHLVRRRGQEARLRCSPMKGHSHVYWYRQLPEEGLKFMVYLQKENIIDESGMPKERFSAEFPKEGPSILRIQQVVRGDSAAYFCASSPTRQGTSYEQYFGPGTRLTVT.

The V gene is TRBV5-1, the J gene TRBJ2-7; possibly TRBD1 or TRBD2 for D (5 bases each). Germline V gene lookup returns CDR1 SGHRS and CDR2 YFSETQ. The CDR3 is 15 amino acids. Trimming took 0 bases from V and 3 from J, leaving 13 bases between them. The CDR3 coding sequence is TGCGCCAGCAGCTTGGACCCGGGACCTTACTACGAGCAGTACTTC. It encodes CASSLDPGPYYEQYF.